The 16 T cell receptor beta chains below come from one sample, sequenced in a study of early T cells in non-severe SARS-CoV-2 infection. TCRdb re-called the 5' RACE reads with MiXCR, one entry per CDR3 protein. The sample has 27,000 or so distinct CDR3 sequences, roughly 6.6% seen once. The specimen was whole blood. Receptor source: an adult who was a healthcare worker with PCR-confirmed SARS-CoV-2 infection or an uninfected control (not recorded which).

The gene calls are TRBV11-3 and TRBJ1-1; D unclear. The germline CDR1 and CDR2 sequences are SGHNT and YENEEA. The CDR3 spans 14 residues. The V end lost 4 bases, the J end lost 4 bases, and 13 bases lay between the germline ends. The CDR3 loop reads CASSSITWGTEAFF. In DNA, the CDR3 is TGTGCCAGCAGCTCGATCACCTGGGGCACTGAAGCTTTCTTT.

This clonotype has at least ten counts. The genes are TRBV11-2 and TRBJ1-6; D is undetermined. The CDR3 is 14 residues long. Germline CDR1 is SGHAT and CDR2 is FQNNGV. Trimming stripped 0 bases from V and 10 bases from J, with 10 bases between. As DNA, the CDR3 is TGTGCCAGCAGCTTAGATCCGGGAACCTCACCCCTCCACTTT. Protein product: CASSLDPGTSPLHF.

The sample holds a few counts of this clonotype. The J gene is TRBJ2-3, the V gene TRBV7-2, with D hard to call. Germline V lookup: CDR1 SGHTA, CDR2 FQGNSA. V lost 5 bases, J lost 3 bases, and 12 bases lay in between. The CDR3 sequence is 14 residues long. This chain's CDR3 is CASSRRTATDTQYF. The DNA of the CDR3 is TGTGCCAGCAGCCGGCGGACGGCAACAGATACGCAGTATTTT. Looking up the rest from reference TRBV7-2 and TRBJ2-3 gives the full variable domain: GAGVSQSPSNKVTEKGKDVELRCDPISGHTALYWYRQSLGQGLEFLIYFQGNSAPDKSGLPSDRFSAERTGGSVSTLTIQRTQQEDSAVYLCASSRRTATDTQYFGPGTRLTVL.

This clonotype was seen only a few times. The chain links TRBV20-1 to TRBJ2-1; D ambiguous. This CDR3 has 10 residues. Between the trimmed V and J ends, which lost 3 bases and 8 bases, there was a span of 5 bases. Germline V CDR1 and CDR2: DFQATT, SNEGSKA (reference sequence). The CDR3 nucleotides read TGCAGTGCTAGGGTGGATGAGCAGTTCTTC. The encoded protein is CSARVDEQFF.

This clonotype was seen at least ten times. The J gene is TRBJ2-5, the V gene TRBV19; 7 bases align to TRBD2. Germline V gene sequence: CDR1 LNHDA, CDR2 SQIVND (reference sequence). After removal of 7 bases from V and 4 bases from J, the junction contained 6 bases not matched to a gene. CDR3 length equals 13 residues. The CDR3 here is CASTPSGGETQYF. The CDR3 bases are TGTGCCAGTACCCCGTCGGGAGGAGAGACCCAGTACTTC.

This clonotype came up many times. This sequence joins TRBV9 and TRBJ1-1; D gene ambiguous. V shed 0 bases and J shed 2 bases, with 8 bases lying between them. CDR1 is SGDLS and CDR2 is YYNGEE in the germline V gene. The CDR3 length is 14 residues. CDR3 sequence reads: CASSVEPDNTEAFF. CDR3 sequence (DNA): TGTGCCAGCAGCGTAGAGCCCGACAACACTGAAGCTTTCTTT.

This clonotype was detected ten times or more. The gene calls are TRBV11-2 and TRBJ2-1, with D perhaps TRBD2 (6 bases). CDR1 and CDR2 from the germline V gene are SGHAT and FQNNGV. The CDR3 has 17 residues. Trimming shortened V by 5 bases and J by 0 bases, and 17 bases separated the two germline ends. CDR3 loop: CASSPRGGLSSYNEQFF. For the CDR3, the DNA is TGTGCCAGCAGCCCTCGAGGAGGGTTGAGCTCCTACAATGAGCAGTTCTTC.

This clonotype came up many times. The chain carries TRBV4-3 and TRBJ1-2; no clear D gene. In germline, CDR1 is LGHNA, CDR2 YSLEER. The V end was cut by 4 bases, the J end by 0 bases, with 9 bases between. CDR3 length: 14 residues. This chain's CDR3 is CASSRTPSNYGYTF. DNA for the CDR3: TGCGCCAGCAGCCGAACCCCCTCTAACTATGGCTACACCTTC.

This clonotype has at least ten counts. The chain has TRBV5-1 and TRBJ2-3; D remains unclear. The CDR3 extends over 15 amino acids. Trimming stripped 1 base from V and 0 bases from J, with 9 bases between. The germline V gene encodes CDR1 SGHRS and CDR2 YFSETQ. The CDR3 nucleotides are TGCGCCAGCAGCTTGACGGACGGAAGCACAGATACGCAGTATTTT. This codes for CASSLTDGSTDTQYF.

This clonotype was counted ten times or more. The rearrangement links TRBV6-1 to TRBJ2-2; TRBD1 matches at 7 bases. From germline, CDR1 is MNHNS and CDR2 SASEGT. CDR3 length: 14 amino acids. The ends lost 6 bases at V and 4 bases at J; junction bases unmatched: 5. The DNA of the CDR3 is TGTGCCAGCAGACAGGGGTCGGGCACCGGGGAGCTGTTTTTT. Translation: CASRQGSGTGELFF.

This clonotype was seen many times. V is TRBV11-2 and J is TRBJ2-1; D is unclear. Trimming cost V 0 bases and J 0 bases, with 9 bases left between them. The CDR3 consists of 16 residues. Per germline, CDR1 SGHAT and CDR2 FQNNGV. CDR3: CASSLERLSSYNEQFF. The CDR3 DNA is TGTGCCAGCAGCTTAGAAAGGCTGAGCTCCTACAATGAGCAGTTCTTC.

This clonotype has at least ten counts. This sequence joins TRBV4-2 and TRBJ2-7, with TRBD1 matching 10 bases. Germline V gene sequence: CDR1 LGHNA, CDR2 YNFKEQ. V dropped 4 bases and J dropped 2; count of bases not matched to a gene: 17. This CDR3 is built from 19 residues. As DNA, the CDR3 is TGTGCCAGCAGCCCGACAGGGGGCTGGGGCGGGGGGAATCCCTACGAGCAGTACTTC. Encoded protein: CASSPTGGWGGGNPYEQYF.

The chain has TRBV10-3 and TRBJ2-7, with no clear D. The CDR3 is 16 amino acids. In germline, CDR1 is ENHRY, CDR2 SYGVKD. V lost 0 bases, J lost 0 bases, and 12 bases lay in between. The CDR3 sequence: CAISESDVTASYEQYF. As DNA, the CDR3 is TGTGCCATCAGTGAGTCGGATGTCACAGCCTCCTACGAGCAGTACTTC.

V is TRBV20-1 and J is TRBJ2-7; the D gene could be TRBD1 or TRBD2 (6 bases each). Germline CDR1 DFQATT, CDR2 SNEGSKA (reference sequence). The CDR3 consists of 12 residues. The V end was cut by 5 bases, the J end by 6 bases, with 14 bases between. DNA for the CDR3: TGCAGTGCTTTTGGGGGGCCAGTCGAGCAGTACTTC. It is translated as CSAFGGPVEQYF.

Here the CDR3 DNA reads TGTGCCAGCAGCCCCCCCCGTAAAGAGACCCAGTACTTC. The encoded protein is CASSPPRKETQYF. The chain joins TRBV7-8 to TRBJ2-5; no definite D call. Germline CDR1 and CDR2: SGHVS and FQNEAQ. Between the trimmed V and J ends, which lost 5 bases and 3 bases, there was a span of 10 bases. The length of the CDR3 is 13 residues.

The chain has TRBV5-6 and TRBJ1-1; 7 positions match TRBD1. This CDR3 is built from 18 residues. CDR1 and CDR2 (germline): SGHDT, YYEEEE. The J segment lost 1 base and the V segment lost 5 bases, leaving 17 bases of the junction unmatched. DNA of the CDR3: TGTGCCAGCAGTCGTGGCGAGAGGGGGCACCCAAGGAACACTGAAGCTTTCTTT. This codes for CASSRGERGHPRNTEAFF.